Below are 23 T cell receptor beta chains sequenced from a single sample in a study of cytomegalovirus exposure and HLA in healthy donors. The method was immunoSEQ multiplex PCR; TCRdb's version includes in-frame clones alone and lacks a portion of them. The sample shows under 300,000 clones, 86% of them seen only once. Sequenced: PBMCs. The source is a woman aged 25 to 39 in good health and CMV-seropositive.

The rearrangement joins TRBV5-1 to TRBJ1-1; D uncertain. In germline, CDR1 is SGHRS, CDR2 YFSETQ. CDR3 length equals 13 residues. V was clipped by 1 base and J by 5 bases, with 9 bases between them. CDR3 in DNA: TGCGCCAGCAGCTTGTTGATCAGTACTGAAGCTTTCTTT. Its translation: CASSLLISTEAFF. The full variable domain, in which reference TRBV5-1 and TRBJ1-1 provide the parts outside the CDR3, is KAGVTQTPRYLIKTRGQQVTLSCSPISGHRSVSWYQQTPGQGLQFLFEYFSETQRNKGNFPGRFSGRQFSNSRSEMNVSTLELGDSALYLCASSLLISTEAFFGQGTRLTVV.

CDR3 residues: CASSRGGTPSNQPQHF. In DNA form, the CDR3 reads TGTGCCAGCAGCCGCGGCGGAACTCCTAGCAATCAGCCCCAGCATTTT. The chain joins TRBV5-6 to TRBJ1-5; no reliable D call. V gave up 4 bases and J gave up 0 bases, with 14 bases separating them. This CDR3 contains 16 residues. Germline V lookup: CDR1 SGHDT, CDR2 YYEEEE.

The V gene is TRBV2, the J gene TRBJ2-1; 10 bases map to TRBD2. This CDR3 is built from 16 residues. Trimming took 0 bases from V and 4 from J; bases not matched to a gene: 3. CDR1 is SNHLY and CDR2 is FYNNEI in the germline V gene. CDR3: CASSEAGTSAYNEQFF. CDR3 DNA sequence: TGTGCCAGCAGTGAAGCGGGGACTAGCGCTTACAATGAGCAGTTCTTC.

CDR3 sequence: CASSPTAGAEAFF. In DNA form, the CDR3 reads TGTGCCAGCAGCCCGACGGCCGGGGCTGAAGCTTTCTTT. The genes are TRBV7-3 and TRBJ1-1; D is uncertain. The germline CDR1 and CDR2 sequences are SGHTA and FQGTGA. V was clipped by 5 bases and J by 6 bases, with 13 bases between them. This CDR3 has 13 residues.

The rearrangement uses TRBV7-9 and TRBJ2-1, with D perhaps TRBD2 (6 bases). The CDR3 contains 17 residues. CDR1 is SEHNR and CDR2 is FQNEAQ in the germline V gene (reference sequence). The V end was cut by 4 bases, the J end by 3 bases, with 19 bases between. The CDR3 is CASSSPATSPYYNEQFF. CDR3 sequence (DNA): TGTGCCAGCAGCTCCCCAGCGACTAGTCCCTACTACAATGAGCAGTTCTTC.

The CDR3 DNA is TGTGCCAGCAGCGTAAACCGAGAGGTCACTGAAGCTTTCTTT. Translated, it gives CASSVNREVTEAFF. The chain couples TRBV6-1 to TRBJ1-1; D not resolved. The CDR3 spans 14 residues. Germline CDR1 is MNHNS and CDR2 is SASEGT. The V and J ends lost 6 bases and 4 bases respectively, with 15 bases between them.

V is TRBV7-9 and J is TRBJ1-2, with D tentatively TRBD1 (6 bases). The length of the CDR3 is 14 residues. The V end was cut by 4 bases, the J end by 2 bases, with 11 bases between. The germline gives CDR1 SEHNR, CDR2 FQNEAQ (reference sequence). This CDR3 is CASSSLQGNYGYTF. The CDR3 DNA is TGTGCCAGCAGCTCCCTACAGGGAAACTATGGCTACACCTTC.

This chain links TRBV6-6 with TRBJ2-7; D remains ambiguous. Germline-derived CDR1 and CDR2 are MNHNY and SVGAGI (reference sequence). Trimming took off 0 bases at V and 0 bases at J, with 9 bases between the two ends. The CDR3 is 15 residues long. CDR3 nucleotides: TGTGCCAGCAGTTACTCGCCAGGCTACTCCTACGAGCAGTACTTC. Translation: CASSYSPGYSYEQYF.

The chain combines TRBV11-3 with TRBJ1-1; no firm D call. The CDR3 loop spans 13 amino acids. The germline gives CDR1 SGHNT, CDR2 YENEEA. V was clipped by 1 base and J by 6 bases, with 9 bases between them. CDR3 bases: TGTGCCAGCAGCTTAGTCCCAGGCTCTGAAGCTTTCTTT. Translated: CASSLVPGSEAFF.

The gene calls are TRBV5-4 and TRBJ2-5; D unclear. Deletions cut 1 base from V and 5 bases from J, with 9 bases between. From germline, CDR1 is SGHNT and CDR2 YYREEE (reference sequence). The CDR3 extends over 13 amino acids. CDR3 coding DNA: TGTGCCAGCAGCTTGATCCAGGTGGAGACCCAGTACTTC. This codes for CASSLIQVETQYF.

The genes are TRBV6-4 and TRBJ2-2; D remains unclear. Germline assignment: CDR1 MRHNA and CDR2 SNTAGT. V lost 0 bases and J 6 bases, leaving 5 bases between the germline ends. The CDR3 contains 13 residues. The CDR3 sequence: CASSDSSPGELFF. CDR3 nucleotide sequence: TGTGCCAGCAGTGACTCTAGCCCCGGGGAGCTGTTTTTT.

This clone was picked up one time. The chain links TRBV2 to TRBJ1-1; weak D call: TRBD1 (5 bases). The germline V and J ends were trimmed by 4 bases and 1 base, with 7 bases remaining between them. CDR3 length: 13 residues. Germline assignment: CDR1 SNHLY and CDR2 FYNNEI. The CDR3 here is CASSGGTNTEAFF. In nucleotides, the CDR3 is TGTGCCAGCAGTGGGGGCACGAACACTGAAGCTTTCTTT. The full variable domain, its missing parts supplied by reference TRBV2 and TRBJ1-1, is EPEVTQTPSHQVTQMGQEVILRCVPISNHLYFYWYRQILGQKVEFLVSFYNNEISEKSEIFDDQFSVERPDGSNFTLKIRSTKLEDSAMYFCASSGGTNTEAFFGQGTRLTVV.

V gene TRBV7-8 combines with J gene TRBJ2-5; 7 bases line up with TRBD2. Germline values: CDR1 SGHVS, CDR2 FQNEAQ. V shed 1 base, J shed 3 bases, and the junction held 5 bases outside the gene matches. The CDR3 runs 15 residues. CDR3 in DNA: TGTGCCAGCAGCTTAGTAGCGGGCAACAAAGAGACCCAGTACTTC. It encodes CASSLVAGNKETQYF.

The chain carries TRBV5-1 and TRBJ1-5; 7 bases match TRBD1. The CDR3 spans 15 residues. V lost 0 bases, J lost 3 bases, and 3 bases stayed unmatched. Per germline, CDR1 SGHRS and CDR2 YFSETQ. DNA for the CDR3: TGCGCCAGCAGCTTGGGACAGGGTAACAATCAGCCCCAGCATTTT. Protein: CASSLGQGNNQPQHF.

The genes are TRBV2 and TRBJ2-3; perhaps TRBD2 as D (6 bases). CDR1 is SNHLY, CDR2 FYNNEI, per germline. The CDR3 spans 13 residues. Trimming cost V 8 bases and J 3 bases, with 12 bases left between them. The CDR3 here is CASCSGRTDTQYF. The CDR3, as DNA: TGTGCCAGCTGTAGCGGAAGAACAGATACGCAGTATTTT. Full variable domain (rest looked up from reference TRBV2 and TRBJ2-3): EPEVTQTPSHQVTQMGQEVILRCVPISNHLYFYWYRQILGQKVEFLVSFYNNEISEKSEIFDDQFSVERPDGSNFTLKIRSTKLEDSAMYFCASCSGRTDTQYFGPGTRLTVL.

The rearrangement joins TRBV5-1 to TRBJ2-2; 9 bases agree with TRBD2. V lost 7 bases, J lost 8 bases, and 9 bases stayed unmatched. Looked up from germline, CDR1 is SGHRS and CDR2 is YFSETQ. The CDR3 runs 14 residues. The CDR3 loop reads CASDKLAGSGELFF. As DNA, the CDR3 is TGCGCCAGCGATAAACTAGCGGGTTCTGGGGAGCTGTTTTTT.

This chain uses TRBV5-1 with TRBJ2-3; D remains unclear. CDR3 size: 16 residues. CDR1 SGHRS and CDR2 YFSETQ come from the germline V gene. V was pared by 8 bases and J by 0 bases, with 19 bases between. This CDR3 reads CASIRGSVPSTDTQYF. CDR3 DNA: TGCGCCAGTATCAGAGGATCGGTACCTAGCACAGATACGCAGTATTTT.

The V call is TRBV14, the J call TRBJ2-5, with D uncertain. This CDR3 has 15 amino acids. V was shortened by 1 base and J by 1 base, with 10 bases between the two germline ends. Germline values: CDR1 SGHDN, CDR2 FVKESK. In nucleotides, the CDR3 is TGTGCCAGCAGCCAAGTTTCCGTTATCCAAGAGACCCAGTACTTC. Its protein product is CASSQVSVIQETQYF.

This chain connects TRBV5-4 to TRBJ2-7, with 7 bases lining up with TRBD2. Germline lookup yields CDR1 SGHNT and CDR2 YYREEE (reference sequence). The CDR3 is 17 residues long. V shed 0 bases, J shed 3 bases, and the junction held 12 bases outside the gene matches. The CDR3 reads CASSLVGSGSYDYEQYF. CDR3 nucleotide sequence: TGTGCCAGCAGCTTGGTAGGTAGCGGGTCGTACGACTACGAGCAGTACTTC.

The V call is TRBV18, the J call TRBJ1-1; the match to TRBD1 covers 9 bases. CDR1 and CDR2 from the germline V gene are KGHSH and LQKENI. The CDR3 runs 14 residues. The ends lost 3 bases at V and 4 bases at J; junction bases unmatched: 3. The CDR3 is CASSPTGGGTEAFF. For the CDR3, the DNA is TGTGCCAGCTCACCGACAGGGGGTGGCACTGAAGCTTTCTTT.

The J gene is TRBJ2-7, the V gene TRBV6-6; TRBD1 is a possible D gene (6 bases). The germline V gene has CDR1 MNHNY and CDR2 SVGAGI (reference sequence). The CDR3 covers 13 residues. The V gene lost 2 bases and the J gene lost 1 base, with 6 bases spanning the gap. CDR3 nucleotides: TGTGCCAGCAGTTACGGACAGTCCTACGAGCAGTACTTC. This codes for CASSYGQSYEQYF.

The genes are TRBV2 and TRBJ1-1; TRBD1 agrees at 7 bases. The CDR3 runs 15 residues. Germline V gene data show CDR1 as SNHLY and CDR2 as FYNNEI. V dropped 2 bases and J dropped 0; count of bases not matched to a gene: 3. Here the CDR3 DNA reads TGTGCCAGCAGTGAAACGGGACAGTTGAACACTGAAGCTTTCTTT. Encoded protein: CASSETGQLNTEAFF.

The chain uses TRBV21-1 and TRBJ2-1; TRBD2, as called in the table, went unchecked against the DNA. TRBV21-1 is classified as a pseudogene. This CDR3 is 19 amino acids long. CDR3 residues: CASSEHPFWLAGGEDEQFF. The CDR3 DNA reads as TGTGCCAGCAGCGAGCACCCCTTTTGGCTAGCGGGAGGAGAGGATGAGCAGTTCTTC.